A single sample is the source of the 16 T cell receptor beta chains below, sequenced in a study of regulatory T cells in long-lasting Graves disease. HTBI primers from iRepertoire and Arm-PCR of CDR3 regions yielded the TCR beta libraries. MiXCR, applied by TCRdb to the multiplex PCR reads, yields one record per CDR3 protein. In the table there are a few hundred thousand distinct CDR3 sequences, about 12% of which are singletons. The time point denotes: newly diagnosed GD, antithyroid drugs for less than 3 months. PBMC-derived RNA was used for the TCR library. These data were also reused for a study on T cells in Graves' hyperthyroidism and ophthalmopathy.

Here the sequenced sample was peripheral blood mononuclear cells (PBMCs), taken at new diagnosis, from a patient treated with antithyroid drugs. These receptors all come from a woman aged 18-29 years with Graves disease.

This clonotype has a count of ten or more. The chain links TRBV6-1 to TRBJ1-2; D gene uncertain. Germline V CDR1 and CDR2: MNHNS, SASEGT. The length of the CDR3 is 15 residues. V gave up 8 bases and J gave up 4 bases, with 20 bases separating them. Here the CDR3 reads CASPGPFPGFYGYTF. In DNA form, the CDR3 reads TGTGCCAGCCCTGGTCCGTTCCCAGGTTTCTATGGCTACACCTTC.

This clonotype was seen repeatedly, ten times or more. This sequence joins TRBV7-2 and TRBJ1-2; D is ambiguous. CDR1 and CDR2 (germline): SGHTA, FQGNSA. V lost 5 bases and J 4 bases, leaving 11 bases between the germline ends. The CDR3 is 13 residues long. This CDR3 is CASSVGTAYGYTF. In DNA form, the CDR3 reads TGTGCCAGCAGCGTCGGAACAGCCTATGGCTACACCTTC.

The genes are TRBV28 and TRBJ1-6; no definite D call. The V gene lost 8 bases and the J gene lost 8 bases, with 13 bases spanning the gap. Germline V gene sequence: CDR1 MDHEN, CDR2 SYDVKM. The length of the CDR3 is 13 residues. CDR3 residues: CASSVQDHSPLHF. CDR3 in DNA: TGTGCCAGCTCAGTCCAAGATCATTCACCCCTCCACTTT.

Many counts were recorded for this clonotype. J is TRBJ2-1 and V is TRBV12-3 or TRBV12-4, with 11 bases fitting TRBD2. This CDR3 has 19 residues. V shed 3 bases, J shed 2 bases, and the junction held 12 bases outside the gene matches. CDR3 sequence: CASSFRLAGLTAAYNEQFF. CDR3 bases: TGTGCCAGCAGTTTCAGACTAGCGGGACTAACCGCTGCCTACAATGAGCAGTTCTTC.

This clonotype was counted many times. The chain employs TRBV3-1 and TRBJ2-1, with D uncertain. Trimming cost V 0 bases and J 2 bases, with 11 bases left between them. This CDR3 has 16 amino acids. In germline, CDR1 is LGHDT, CDR2 YNNKEL (reference sequence). CDR3 sequence reads: CASSQERPEAYNEQFF. CDR3 nucleotide sequence: TGTGCCAGCAGCCAAGAACGACCCGAAGCCTACAATGAGCAGTTCTTC.

Written as DNA, the CDR3 is TGTGCCAGTAGGTCCTACGGGGCTGGCAATCAGCCCCAGCATTTT. It yields the protein CASRSYGAGNQPQHF. V gene TRBV19 combines with J gene TRBJ1-5; tentative D call: TRBD1 (5 bases). V lost 6 bases and J lost 2, with 14 bases in between. The length of the CDR3 is 15 residues. The germline V gene encodes CDR1 LNHDA and CDR2 SQIVND (reference sequence).

With respect to this clonotype: With a much larger clone just one base away, this may be a read error. The rearrangement uses TRBV6-5 and TRBJ1-1; 7 nucleotides match TRBD1. With V trimmed by 2 bases and J by 5 bases, 11 bases remained unmatched. CDR3 size: 16 residues. Germline loops: CDR1 MNHEY, CDR2 SVGAGI. CDR3 DNA: TGTGCCAGCAGTTACACGATCAGGGGGATACGGACTGAAGCTTTCTTT. Protein sequence: CASSYTIRGIRTEAFF.

This clonotype was seen many times. The J gene is TRBJ2-2, the V gene TRBV27; tentatively, D is TRBD2 (6 bases). Germline CDR1 is MNHEY and CDR2 is SMNVEV (reference sequence). This CDR3 has 17 amino acids. Trimming left V 5 bases short and J 6 bases short, with 22 bases between. CDR3 in DNA: TGTGCCAGCAGTCTCTGGGGGAGGAAGAGAACGGCCGGGGAGCTGTTTTTT. It encodes CASSLWGRKRTAGELFF.

This clonotype was seen repeatedly, ten times or more. In DNA, the CDR3 is TGTGCCAGCAGCTTAACACCCGGGACTAGCGGTGAGCAGTTCTTC. The encoded protein is CASSLTPGTSGEQFF. The chain is built from TRBV13 and TRBJ2-1, with 11 bases identical to TRBD2. Losses at the gene ends were 2 bases for V and 9 bases for J; bases not matched to a gene: 6. Looked up from germline, CDR1 is PRHDT and CDR2 is FYEKMQ (reference sequence). The CDR3 extends over 15 amino acids.

This clonotype was recorded at least ten times. The chain couples TRBV29-1 to TRBJ2-1; 16 bases match TRBD2. The CDR3 has 15 residues. Germline V gene data show CDR1 as SQVTM and CDR2 as ANQGSEA. With V trimmed by 6 bases and J by 5 bases, 4 bases remained unmatched. Here the CDR3 reads CSVQGTSGRDNEQFF. CDR3 sequence (DNA): TGCAGCGTGCAGGGGACTAGCGGGAGGGACAATGAGCAGTTCTTC.

The table lists this clonotype with many counts. The V gene is TRBV27, the J gene TRBJ2-5; unclear D gene. V lost 6 bases and J 1 base, leaving 3 bases between the germline ends. The germline gives CDR1 MNHEY, CDR2 SMNVEV (reference sequence). This CDR3 has 11 amino acids. The chain's CDR3 is CASSVQETQYF. DNA of the CDR3: TGTGCCAGCAGCGTCCAAGAGACCCAGTACTTC.

This clonotype was counted a few times. The chain links TRBV6-5 to TRBJ1-4; D is undetermined. The CDR3 consists of 15 residues. V was trimmed by 0 bases and J by 8 bases, leaving 13 bases between them. CDR1 and CDR2 from the germline V gene are MNHEY and SVGAGI. The CDR3 DNA follows: TGTGCCAGCAGTTACTCGACATGGGATTGGGAAAAACTGTTTTTT. Its protein is CASSYSTWDWEKLFF.

The chain recombines TRBV20-1 with TRBJ2-2; 9 bases are a match to TRBD1. Germline assignment: CDR1 DFQATT and CDR2 SNEGSKA (reference sequence). Trimming took 5 bases from V and 1 from J; bases not matched to a gene: 14. CDR3 size: 18 residues. CDR3 amino acids: CSAQGQGRVARNTGELFF. DNA of the CDR3: TGCAGTGCTCAAGGACAGGGGCGTGTGGCTCGGAACACCGGGGAGCTGTTTTTT.

This sequence joins TRBV4-2 and TRBJ2-2; D is uncertain. Germline V lookup: CDR1 LGHNA, CDR2 YNFKEQ. The CDR3 is 14 residues long. The V end lost 1 base, the J end lost 6 bases, and 9 bases lay between the germline ends. As DNA, the CDR3 is TGTGCCAGCAGCCAAGGGGGAAGGGCCGGGGAGCTGTTTTTT. Translating gives CASSQGGRAGELFF.

This clonotype was detected ten times or more. The rearrangement uses TRBV12-3 or TRBV12-4 and TRBJ2-5; 12 bases agree with TRBD2. The junction had 8 bases not matched to a gene; V was cut back by 3 bases and J by 0 bases. The CDR3 spans 18 residues. CDR3 DNA: TGTGCCAGCAGTTTGGCTAGCGGGGGGGCTAAACACCAAGAGACCCAGTACTTC. Translation gives CASSLASGGAKHQETQYF.

Of note for this clonotype: This may come from a read error, since a much larger clone is one base off. V is TRBV2 and J is TRBJ1-2; the D is unclear. In germline, CDR1 is SNHLY, CDR2 FYNNEI. CDR3 length: 18 amino acids. Written as DNA, the CDR3 is TGTGCCAGCAGTGTACGTTTGACGGCCCGGGAGATTAACTATGGCTGCACCTTC. Translation gives CASSVRLTAREINYGCTF.